The 12 T cell receptor beta chains below were found in one sample sequenced in a study of blood T cell repertoires in COVID-19. The repertoire was sequenced with immunoSEQ multiplex PCR; TCRdb's copy has only in-frame clones and lacks some. This table has about 250,000 clones, around 88% appearing once. Material for sequencing was peripheral blood. The origin of the receptors is a man aged 40-55 years with active or convalescent COVID-19.

This clone appeared a single time. V and J are TRBV2 and TRBJ2-2; no clear D. Between the trimmed V and J ends, which lost 3 bases and 2 bases, there was a span of 4 bases. The CDR3 totals 13 residues. Germline V gene lookup returns CDR1 SNHLY and CDR2 FYNNEI. CDR3 DNA: TGTGCCAGCAGTGACCAAAACACCGGGGAGCTGTTTTTT. Encoded protein: CASSDQNTGELFF. The variable domain in full, completed from reference TRBV2 and TRBJ2-2, reads EPEVTQTPSHQVTQMGQEVILRCVPISNHLYFYWYRQILGQKVEFLVSFYNNEISEKSEIFDDQFSVERPDGSNFTLKIRSTKLEDSAMYFCASSDQNTGELFFGEGSRLTVL.

The chain carries TRBV5-6 and TRBJ1-1; 9 positions agree with TRBD1. This CDR3 region has 15 residues. Losses at the gene ends were 2 bases for V and 6 bases for J; bases not matched to a gene: 8. Germline CDR1 reads SGHDT; CDR2 reads YYEEEE. The CDR3 reads CASSLQGAYWAEAFF. CDR3 bases: TGTGCCAGCAGCTTACAGGGGGCGTACTGGGCTGAAGCTTTCTTT. Variable domain in full (rest from reference TRBV5-6 and TRBJ1-1): DAGVTQSPTHLIKTRGQQVTLRCSPKSGHDTVSWYQQALGQGPQFIFQYYEEEERQRGNFPDRFSGHQFPNYSSELNVNALLLGDSALYLCASSLQGAYWAEAFFGQGTRLTVV.

The chain recombines TRBV14 with TRBJ2-4; 10 bases map to TRBD2. V lost 5 bases to trimming and J lost 4 bases; unmatched junction nucleotides: 8. In germline, CDR1 is SGHDN, CDR2 FVKESK. CDR3 size: 16 residues. The DNA for the CDR3 is TGTGCCAGCAGCTTTGGTCTAGCGGGAGTGAAAAACATTCAGTACTTC. Its protein product is CASSFGLAGVKNIQYF.

CDR3 nucleotides: TGTGCCAGCAGCTCAGCGGGGGGGACCACCGGGGAGCTGTTTTTT. Translated: CASSSAGGTTGELFF. V is TRBV7-2 and J is TRBJ2-2; 10 positions agree with TRBD2. The V segment lost 4 bases and the J segment 4 bases; nucleotides outside the gene matches: 3. The CDR3 covers 15 residues. In germline, CDR1 is SGHTA, CDR2 FQGNSA. The whole variable domain, remainder taken from reference TRBV7-2 and TRBJ2-2, is GAGVSQSPSNKVTEKGKDVELRCDPISGHTALYWYRQSLGQGLEFLIYFQGNSAPDKSGLPSDRFSAERTGGSVSTLTIQRTQQEDSAVYLCASSSAGGTTGELFFGEGSRLTVL.

The V gene is TRBV27, the J gene TRBJ1-5; 7 bases align to TRBD1. V lost 3 bases to trimming and J lost 1 base; unmatched junction nucleotides: 15. Germline CDR1 MNHEY, CDR2 SMNVEV (reference sequence). The CDR3 sequence is 19 residues long. The CDR3 sequence is CASSFRGGTALASNQPQHF. The CDR3 nucleotides are TGTGCCAGCAGTTTTCGGGGGGGGACAGCCTTGGCGAGCAATCAGCCCCAGCATTTT.

DNA for the CDR3: TGTGCCAGCAGCCCCCTCGGGAGGGCCTATAATTCACCCCTCCACTTT. Protein: CASSPLGRAYNSPLHF. The genes are TRBV7-2 and TRBJ1-6, with unresolved D. The germline V and J ends were trimmed by 5 bases and 2 bases, with 13 bases remaining between them. Germline assignment: CDR1 SGHTA and CDR2 FQGNSA. The CDR3 runs 16 residues.

The CDR3 DNA is TGTGCCAGCCGAGGACAGTTGGAGACCCAGTACTTC. It specifies CASRGQLETQYF. V is TRBV3-1 (or the pseudogene TRBV3-2) and J is TRBJ2-5; a weak D match, TRBD1 (6 bases). The germline CDR1 and CDR2 sequences are LGHDT and YNNKEL (reference sequence). CDR3 length: 12 residues. Deletions cut 8 bases from V and 5 bases from J, with 12 bases between.

As for this clone: Germline and junction disagree at one end, which may indicate a read error. The chain employs TRBV12-5 and TRBJ2-5, with D maybe TRBD2 (7 bases). This CDR3 spans 14 amino acids. The germline V gene encodes CDR1 LGHNT and CDR2 FRNRAP. This CDR3 is CASSFGGLGETQYF. The CDR3 region has the DNA TGTGCTAGTAGTTTCGGGGGGCTAGGAGAGACCCAGTACTTC.

The V call is TRBV7-3, the J call TRBJ2-5; D perhaps matches TRBD2 (6 bases). Between the trimmed V and J ends, which lost 5 bases and 2 bases, there was a span of 18 bases. The germline gives CDR1 SGHTA, CDR2 FQGTGA. The CDR3 extends over 16 amino acids. The CDR3 DNA sequence: TGTGCCAGCAGCCGCCTGGGGCGGGGAACTCAAGAGACCCAGTACTTC. It specifies CASSRLGRGTQETQYF.

The chain recombines TRBV5-8 with TRBJ2-4; 11 bases align to TRBD2. Germline lookup yields CDR1 SGHTS and CDR2 YDEGEE. V gave up 0 bases and J gave up 2 bases; unmatched junction bases: 7. This CDR3 is built from 18 residues. CDR3 bases: TGTGCCAGCAGCTTGGTCCTGCTAGCGGGGGGTCCCAAAAACATTCAGTACTTC. Its protein product is CASSLVLLAGGPKNIQYF.

The chain combines TRBV7-9 with TRBJ2-3; TRBD2 matches at 12 bases. Germline trimming cut 5 bases from V and 4 bases from J; bases unmatched to any gene: 7. The CDR3 length is 16 residues. CDR1 SEHNR and CDR2 FQNEAQ come from the germline V gene (reference sequence). CDR3 protein: CASSGPSGGAPDTQYF. The CDR3 coding sequence is TGTGCCAGCAGCGGACCTAGCGGGGGGGCCCCAGATACGCAGTATTTT.

The chain recombines TRBV5-1 with TRBJ1-2; 9 nucleotides line up with TRBD1. With V trimmed by 0 bases and J by 4 bases, 4 bases remained unmatched. There are 15 residues in the CDR3. CDR1 and CDR2 (germline): SGHRS, YFSETQ. CDR3 protein: CASSLEQGASYGYTF. DNA of the CDR3: TGCGCCAGCAGCTTGGAACAGGGGGCTTCCTATGGCTACACCTTC.